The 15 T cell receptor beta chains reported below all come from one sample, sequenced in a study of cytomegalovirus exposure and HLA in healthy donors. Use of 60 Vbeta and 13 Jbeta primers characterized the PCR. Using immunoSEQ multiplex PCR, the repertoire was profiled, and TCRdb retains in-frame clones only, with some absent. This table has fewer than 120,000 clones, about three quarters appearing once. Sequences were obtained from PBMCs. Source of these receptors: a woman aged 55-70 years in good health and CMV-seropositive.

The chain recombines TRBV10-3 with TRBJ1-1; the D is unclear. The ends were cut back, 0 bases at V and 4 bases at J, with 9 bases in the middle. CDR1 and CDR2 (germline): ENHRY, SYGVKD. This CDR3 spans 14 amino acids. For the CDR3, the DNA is TGTGCCATCAGTGAGTCGACTCCCCTCACTGAAGCTTTCTTT. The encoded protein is CAISESTPLTEAFF.

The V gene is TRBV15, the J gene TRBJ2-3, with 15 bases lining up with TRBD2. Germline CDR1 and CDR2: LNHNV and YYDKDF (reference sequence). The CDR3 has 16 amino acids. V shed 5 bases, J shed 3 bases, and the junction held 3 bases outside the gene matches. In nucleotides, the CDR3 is TGTGCCACCAGCTGGGGACTAGCGGGAGGTACAGATACGCAGTATTTT. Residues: CATSWGLAGGTDTQYF.

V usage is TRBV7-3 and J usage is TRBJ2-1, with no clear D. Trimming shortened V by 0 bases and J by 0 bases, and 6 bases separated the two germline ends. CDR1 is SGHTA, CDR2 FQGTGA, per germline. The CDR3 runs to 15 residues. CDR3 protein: CASSLTRSSYNEQFF. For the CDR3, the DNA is TGTGCCAGCAGCTTAACCCGGAGCTCCTACAATGAGCAGTTCTTC.

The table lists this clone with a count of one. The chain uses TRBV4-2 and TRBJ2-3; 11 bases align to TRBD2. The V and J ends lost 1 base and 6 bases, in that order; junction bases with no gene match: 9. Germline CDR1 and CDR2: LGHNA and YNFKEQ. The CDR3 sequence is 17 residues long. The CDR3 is CASSQASGSGRADTQYF. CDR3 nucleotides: TGTGCCAGCAGCCAAGCGTCCGGTAGCGGGAGGGCCGATACGCAGTATTTT.

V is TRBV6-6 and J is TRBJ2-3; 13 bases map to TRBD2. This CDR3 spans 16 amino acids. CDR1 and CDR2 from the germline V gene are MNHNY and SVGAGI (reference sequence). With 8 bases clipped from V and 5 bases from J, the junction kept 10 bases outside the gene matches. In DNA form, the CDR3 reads TGTGCCAGCCGGGGGACTAGCGGGATGGGGGGAGATACGCAGTATTTT. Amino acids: CASRGTSGMGGDTQYF.

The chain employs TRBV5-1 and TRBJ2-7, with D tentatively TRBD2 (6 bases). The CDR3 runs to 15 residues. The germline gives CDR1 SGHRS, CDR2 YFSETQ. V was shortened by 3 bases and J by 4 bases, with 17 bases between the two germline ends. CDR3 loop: CASSWTPSGSYEQYF. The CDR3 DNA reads TGCGCCAGCAGCTGGACACCAAGCGGGTCGTACGAGCAGTACTTC.

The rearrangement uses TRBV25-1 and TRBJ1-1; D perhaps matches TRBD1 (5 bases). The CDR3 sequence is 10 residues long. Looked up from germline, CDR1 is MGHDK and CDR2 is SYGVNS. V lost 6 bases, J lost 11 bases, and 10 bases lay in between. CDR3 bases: TGTGCCAGCAGCCAGGGAAGGGCTTTCTTT. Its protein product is CASSQGRAFF.

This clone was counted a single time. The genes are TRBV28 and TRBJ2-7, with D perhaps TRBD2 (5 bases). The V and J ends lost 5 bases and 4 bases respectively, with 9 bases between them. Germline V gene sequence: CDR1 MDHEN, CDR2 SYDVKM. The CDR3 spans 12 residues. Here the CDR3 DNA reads TGTGCCAGCAGTGTGACGGGATACGAGCAGTACTTC. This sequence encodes CASSVTGYEQYF.

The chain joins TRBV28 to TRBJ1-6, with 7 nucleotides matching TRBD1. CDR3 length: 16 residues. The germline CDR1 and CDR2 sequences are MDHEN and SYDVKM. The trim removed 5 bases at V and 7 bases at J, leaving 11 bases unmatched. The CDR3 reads CASSPDREVYNSPLHF. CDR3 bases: TGTGCCAGCAGTCCTGACAGGGAAGTTTACAATTCACCCCTCCACTTT.

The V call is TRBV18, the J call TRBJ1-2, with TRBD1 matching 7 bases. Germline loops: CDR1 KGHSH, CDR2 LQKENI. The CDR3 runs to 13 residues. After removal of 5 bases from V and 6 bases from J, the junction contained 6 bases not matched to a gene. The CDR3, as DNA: TGTGCCAGCTCAGCGGGACAGATGGATGGCTACACCTTC. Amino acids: CASSAGQMDGYTF.

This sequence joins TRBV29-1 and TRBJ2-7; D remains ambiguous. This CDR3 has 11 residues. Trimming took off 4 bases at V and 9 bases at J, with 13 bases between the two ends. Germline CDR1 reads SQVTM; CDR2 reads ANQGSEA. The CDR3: CSVVTMERQYF. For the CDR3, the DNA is TGCAGCGTTGTAACTATGGAGAGGCAGTACTTC.

DNA for the CDR3: TGTGCCAGCAACGACCCCTCCAGCGGAACCCACAATGAGCAGTTCTTC. Protein sequence: CASNDPSSGTHNEQFF. The chain links TRBV13 to TRBJ2-1, with a tentative D call TRBD2 (5 bases). The CDR3 runs to 16 residues. V gave up 7 bases and J gave up 5 bases, with 21 bases separating them. Germline CDR1 PRHDT, CDR2 FYEKMQ (reference sequence).

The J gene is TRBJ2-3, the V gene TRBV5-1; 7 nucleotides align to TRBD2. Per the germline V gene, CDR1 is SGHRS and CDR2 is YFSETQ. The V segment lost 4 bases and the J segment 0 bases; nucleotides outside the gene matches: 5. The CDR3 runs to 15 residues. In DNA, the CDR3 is TGCGCCAGCAGCGTCAGCGGGGAAAGCACAGATACGCAGTATTTT. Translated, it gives CASSVSGESTDTQYF.

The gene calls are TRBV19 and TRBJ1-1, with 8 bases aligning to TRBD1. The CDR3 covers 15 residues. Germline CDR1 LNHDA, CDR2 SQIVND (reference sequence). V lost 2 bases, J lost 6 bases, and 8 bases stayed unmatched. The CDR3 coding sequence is TGTGCCAGTAGTATAAGACAGGGGACTTTGTCTGAAGCTTTCTTT. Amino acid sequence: CASSIRQGTLSEAFF. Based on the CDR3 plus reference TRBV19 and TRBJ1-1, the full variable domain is DGGITQSPKYLFRKEGQNVTLSCEQNLNHDAMYWYRQDPGQGLRLIYYSQIVNDFQKGDIAEGYSVSREKKESFPLTVTSAQKNPTAFYLCASSIRQGTLSEAFFGQGTRLTVV.

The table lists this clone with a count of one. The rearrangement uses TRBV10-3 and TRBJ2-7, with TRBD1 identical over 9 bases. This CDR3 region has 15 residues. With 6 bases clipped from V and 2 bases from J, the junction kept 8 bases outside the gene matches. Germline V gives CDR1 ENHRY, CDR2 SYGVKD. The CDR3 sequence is CAIRGRGTGTYEQYF. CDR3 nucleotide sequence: TGTGCCATCAGGGGGAGGGGGACAGGGACCTACGAGCAGTACTTC.